These 4 T cell receptor beta chains originate from one sample sequenced in a study of early T cells in non-severe SARS-CoV-2 infection. TCRdb re-called the 5' RACE reads with MiXCR, one entry per CDR3 protein. This table has about 33,000 distinct CDR3 sequences, 5% to 6% appearing once. Material for sequencing was whole blood. All receptors derive from an adult who was a healthcare worker with PCR-confirmed SARS-CoV-2 infection or an uninfected control (not recorded which).

This clonotype has ten or more counts. The rearrangement joins TRBV29-1 to TRBJ2-4; TRBD1 matches 7 bases. The junction had 5 bases not matched to a gene; V was cut back by 6 bases and J by 0 bases. The germline gives CDR1 SQVTM, CDR2 ANQGSEA. The CDR3 contains 14 residues. The CDR3 spells CSVTGDRAKNIQYF. CDR3 DNA: TGCAGCGTCACAGGGGACAGAGCCAAAAACATTCAGTACTTC. Based on the CDR3 plus reference TRBV29-1 and TRBJ2-4, the full variable domain is SAVISQKPSRDICQRGTSLTIQCQVDSQVTMMFWYRQQPGQSLTLIATANQGSEATYESGFVIDKFPISRPNLTFSTLTVSNMSPEDSSIYLCSVTGDRAKNIQYFGAGTRLSVL.

This clonotype has at least ten counts. V usage is TRBV4-3 and J usage is TRBJ2-5, with D maybe TRBD2 (5 bases). Germline V gives CDR1 LGHNA, CDR2 YSLEER. The V and J ends lost 0 bases and 0 bases respectively, with 20 bases between them. The CDR3 is made up of 19 amino acids. CDR3 sequence (DNA): TGCGCCAGCAGCCAAGAGAGGGCTACAGAACCTTCGTACCAAGAGACCCAGTACTTC. Translating it yields CASSQERATEPSYQETQYF.

The sample holds many counts of this clonotype. The rearrangement links TRBV28 to TRBJ1-2; 7 bases are a match to TRBD1. Trimming removed 3 bases from V and 4 bases from J; junction bases left unmatched: 5. The CDR3 contains 14 residues. Germline lookup yields CDR1 MDHEN and CDR2 SYDVKM. The CDR3 spells CASSLDRRIYGYTF. CDR3 DNA sequence: TGTGCCAGCAGTTTGGACAGGAGGATCTATGGCTACACCTTC.

This clonotype was seen at least ten times. V and J are TRBV6-5 and TRBJ1-2; a weak D match, TRBD1 (5 bases). Trimming stripped 2 bases from V and 4 bases from J, with 14 bases between. There are 15 residues in the CDR3. In germline, CDR1 is MNHEY, CDR2 SVGAGI. The CDR3 nucleotides read TGTGCCAGCAGTTACGGGGCCGGCGGACGCTATGGCTACACCTTC. As protein: CASSYGAGGRYGYTF.